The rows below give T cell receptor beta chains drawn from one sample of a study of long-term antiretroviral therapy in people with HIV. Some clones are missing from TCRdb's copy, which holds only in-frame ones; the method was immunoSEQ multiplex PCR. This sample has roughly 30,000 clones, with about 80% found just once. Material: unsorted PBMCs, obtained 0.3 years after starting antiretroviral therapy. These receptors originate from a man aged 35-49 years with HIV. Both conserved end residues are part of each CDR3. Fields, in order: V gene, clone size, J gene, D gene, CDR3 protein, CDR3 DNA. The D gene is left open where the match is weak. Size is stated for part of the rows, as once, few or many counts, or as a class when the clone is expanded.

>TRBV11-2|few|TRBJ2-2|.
CASSPGNLNTGELFF
TGTGCCAGCAGCCCCGGGAACTTGAACACCGGGGAGCTGTTTTTT
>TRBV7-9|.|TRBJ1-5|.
CASSLRQNQPQHF
TGTGCCAGCAGCTTAAGGCAAAATCAGCCCCAGCATTTT
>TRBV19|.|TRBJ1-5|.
CASSMNARGQPQHF
TGTGCCAGTAGTATGAACGCCCGGGGCCAGCCCCAGCATTTT
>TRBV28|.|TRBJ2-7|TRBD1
CASSPDREPSYEQYF
TGTGCCAGCAGTCCAGACAGGGAACCCTCCTACGAGCAGTACTTC
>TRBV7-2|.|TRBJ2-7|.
CASNLKGVMNEQYF
TGTGCCAGCAACCTAAAGGGGGTAATGAACGAGCAGTACTTC
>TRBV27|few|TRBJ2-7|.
CASSLAGYEQYF
TGTGCCAGCAGTTTAGCAGGGTACGAGCAGTACTTC
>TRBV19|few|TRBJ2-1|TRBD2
CASVAGSSYNEQFF
TGTGCCAGTGTAGCGGGAAGCTCCTACAATGAGCAGTTCTTC
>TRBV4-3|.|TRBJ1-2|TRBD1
CASSQQTGQGGYGYTF
TGCGCCAGCAGCCAACAAACTGGACAGGGCGGCTATGGCTACACCTTC
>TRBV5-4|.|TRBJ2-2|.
CASSDQGGGELFF
TGTGCCAGCAGCGACCAGGGGGGCGGGGAGCTGTTTTTT
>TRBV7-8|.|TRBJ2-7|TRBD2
CASSPHSGAFDGYF
TGTGCCAGCAGCCCCCACAGCGGGGCTTTCGACGGGTACTTC
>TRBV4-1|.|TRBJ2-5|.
CASSQDGHIQETQYF
TGCGCCAGCAGCCAAGATGGACACATCCAAGAGACCCAGTACTTC
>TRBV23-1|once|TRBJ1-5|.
CASSQSGAAAGDETKSNQPQHF
TGCGCCAGCAGTCAATCCGGGGCAGCGGCAGGGGACGAGACCAAAAGCAATCAGCCCCAGCATTTT
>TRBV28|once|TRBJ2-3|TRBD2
CASSFPSGNTDTQYF
TGTGCCAGCAGTTTTCCTAGCGGTAACACAGATACGCAGTATTTT
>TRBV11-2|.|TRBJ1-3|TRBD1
CASSPWAGGSGNTIYF
TGTGCCAGCAGCCCATGGGCAGGGGGCTCTGGAAACACCATATATTTT
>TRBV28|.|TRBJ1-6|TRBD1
CASKIPGQYSSYNSPLHF
TGTGCCAGCAAGATTCCGGGACAGTATAGCTCCTATAATTCACCCCTCCACTTT
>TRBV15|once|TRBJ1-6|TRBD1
CATSRDLGQGSSPLHF
TGTGCCACCAGCAGAGACCTGGGACAGGGGTCCTCACCCCTCCACTTT
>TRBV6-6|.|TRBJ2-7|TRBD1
CASSRGQAYEQYF
TGTGCCAGCAGTCGGGGACAGGCCTACGAGCAGTACTTC
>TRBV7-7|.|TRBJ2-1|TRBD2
CASSPDSGGAVGEQFF
TGTGCTAGCAGCCCCGATAGCGGGGGGGCCGTGGGGGAGCAGTTCTTC
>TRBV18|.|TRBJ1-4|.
CASSREVPTANEKLFF
TGTGCCAGCTCACGAGAGGTACCCACAGCTAATGAAAAACTGTTTTTT
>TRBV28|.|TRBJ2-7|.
CASSWGAYEQYF
TGTGCCAGCAGTTGGGGGGCCTACGAGCAGTACTTC
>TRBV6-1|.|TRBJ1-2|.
CASSEGLYGYTF
TGTGCCAGCAGTGAAGGGCTTTATGGCTACACCTTC
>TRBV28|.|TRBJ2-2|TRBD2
CASSPPRTSGRVSNTGELFF
TGTGCCAGCAGCCCACCCCGGACTAGCGGGAGGGTGTCGAACACCGGGGAGCTGTTTTTT